The clone carrying this TCR beta chain was counted a single time. As handled by the study authors: Estimated nucleated cell counts came from reference gene primer amplification. Produced via immunoSEQ multiplex PCR; TCRdb's table is partial and in-frame only. V, J and clone size reflect that table, while D and trimming were determined from the DNA. Of 95,000 or so clones listed, 70% to 90% are singletons. The data stem from a study of blood T cell repertoires in COVID-19. The overall study: COVID-19 samples, acute and convalescent, were from the United States, Italy and Spain. Sources were T cells, B-cell-depleted T cells, or PBMCs; the material itself was cDNA or gDNA.

The germline gives CDR1 SGHTA, CDR2 FQGNSA. V was cut by 3 bases and J by 0 bases, with 8 bases left in between. This CDR3 spans 14 amino acids. This TCR came from a man of 80 years or more with active or convalescent COVID-19. This sequence joins TRBV7-2 and TRBJ1-1; no clear D gene. The source material was peripheral blood. The CDR3 region is CASSLYGLNTEAFF. Here the CDR3 DNA reads TGTGCCAGCAGCTTGTATGGCTTGAACACTGAAGCTTTCTTT.